This T cell receptor (beta chain) was profiled in a study of cytomegalovirus exposure and HLA in healthy donors. About the research overall: Around 86 million unique TCRs, all from HLA-typed donors, were included in an early release of the data.

CDR3 length: 16 residues. In the PCR, 60 Vbeta and 13 Jbeta primers were used. Libraries were prepared by immunoSEQ multiplex PCR; TCRdb keeps only in-frame clonotypes and omits some of them. The sample has about 180,000 clones, around 80% seen once. V and J are TRBV21-1 and TRBJ2-1; TRBD2 is the table's D call, not checked against the DNA. TRBV21-1 is shown as a pseudogene. The sample was PBMCs. The receptor was derived from a man between 18 and 29 years old in good health and CMV-seronegative. The CDR3 DNA reads TGTGCCAGCAGCCCCCACCCTCTAGTTACTTACAATGAGCAGTTCTTC. This encodes CASSPHPLVTYNEQFF.